The clone carrying this T cell receptor (beta chain) was seen more than once but under ten times. Sample treatment: some 20 received Ad26.COV2.S at low or high dose, single or two shots; about 5 received placebo; per-sample allocation not given. After the first vaccine or placebo injection, samples were drawn on day 63. The data were produced by immunoSEQ multiplex PCR, yet TCRdb's version contains in-frame clones alone and is incomplete. The table shows some 460,000 clones, with roughly nine tenths occurring only once. The sample comes from a study of Ad26.COV2.S vaccination and SARS-CoV-2 variants. This CDR3 contains 14 residues. V was cut by 1 base and J by 6 bases, with 13 bases left in between. Germline loops: CDR1 SGHTA, CDR2 FQGNSA.

V and J are TRBV7-2 and TRBJ2-7, with D perhaps matching TRBD1 (5 bases). The material was peripheral blood, obtained in a trial of Ad26.COV2.S vaccine versus placebo. This TCR was sampled from a person aged 18 to 65 who received the Ad26.COV2.S COVID-19 vaccine or a placebo. DNA for the CDR3: TGTGCCAGCAGCTTAGTAGGGCAGGGCGGCGAGCAGTACTTC. Its translation is CASSLVGQGGEQYF.